A single sample is the source of the 31 T cell receptor beta chains below, sequenced in a study of blood T cell repertoires in COVID-19. TCRdb's table, derived via immunoSEQ multiplex PCR, lists solely in-frame clones and lacks some. The table shows around 240,000 clones, with 90% occurring only once. Sequencing was done on a sample of PBMCs or T cells enriched from blood (not recorded which). The receptors stem from a man in his forties or fifties who had been exposed to COVID-19.

This clone was recorded once. An end of the junction differs from the germline gene, which may be a read error. CDR3 residues: CASMPLHLNEKLFF. In DNA form, the CDR3 reads TGTGCCAGCATGCCCCTCCACTTAAATGAGAAACTGTTTTTT. This chain links TRBV28 with TRBJ1-4; D unresolved. CDR1 MDHEN and CDR2 SYDVKM come from the germline V gene. The CDR3 contains 14 residues.

A remark on this clone: Additional DNA sequences in this sample encode the identical CDR3. V is TRBV29-1 and J is TRBJ1-2; maybe TRBD1 (5 bases). V gave up 5 bases and J gave up 4 bases, with 8 bases separating them. Germline CDR1 SQVTM, CDR2 ANQGSEA. The CDR3 runs to 11 residues. This chain's CDR3 is CSVTGGYGYTF. The CDR3 DNA reads TGCAGCGTTACCGGGGGCTATGGCTACACCTTC.

The V and J genes are TRBV6-1 and TRBJ2-7; D unclear. The CDR3 loop spans 17 amino acids. V dropped 2 bases and J dropped 0 bases, with 17 bases sitting between them. CDR1 and CDR2 from the germline V gene are MNHNS and SASEGT. The CDR3 loop is CASSERLTHTLSYEQYF. The CDR3 DNA is TGTGCCAGCAGTGAAAGACTGACTCACACCCTCTCCTACGAGCAGTACTTC.

This chain uses TRBV2 with TRBJ1-6; perhaps TRBD1 as D (5 bases). The germline CDR1 and CDR2 sequences are SNHLY and FYNNEI. This CDR3 has 15 amino acids. The V and J ends lost 3 bases and 9 bases respectively, with 15 bases between them. The CDR3 DNA reads as TGTGCCAGCAGTGAGGAGGGGCAGGGCTCTTCACCCCTCCACTTT. Amino acids: CASSEEGQGSSPLHF.

CDR3: CASSVADRGSPLHF. CDR3 bases: TGTGCCAGCAGCGTAGCCGACAGAGGTTCACCCCTCCACTTT. The chain employs TRBV9 and TRBJ1-6, with D perhaps matching TRBD1 (5 bases). Germline V CDR1 and CDR2: SGDLS, YYNGEE. Trimming took off 0 bases at V and 9 bases at J, with 10 bases between the two ends. The CDR3 totals 14 residues.

V gene TRBV27 combines with J gene TRBJ2-1; 8 bases map to TRBD1. V was clipped by 3 bases and J by 1 base; unmatched bases: 5. This CDR3 spans 16 amino acids. Germline V lookup: CDR1 MNHEY, CDR2 SMNVEV (reference sequence). The CDR3 loop is CASSFRGPLSYNEQFF. In DNA form, the CDR3 reads TGTGCCAGCAGTTTCAGGGGGCCTCTTTCCTACAATGAGCAGTTCTTC.

The rearrangement uses TRBV5-1 and TRBJ1-4; 7 bases agree with TRBD1. From germline, CDR1 is SGHRS and CDR2 YFSETQ. This CDR3 has 15 amino acids. The V gene end was trimmed by 4 bases and the J gene end by 7 bases; junction bases not matched to a gene: 10. CDR3 protein: CASSPTTGDGEKLFF. CDR3 nucleotides: TGCGCCAGCAGCCCAACAACAGGGGACGGTGAAAAACTGTTTTTT.

This chain uses TRBV18 with TRBJ2-5; tentative D call: TRBD1 (6 bases). The CDR3 spans 15 residues. Germline values: CDR1 KGHSH, CDR2 LQKENI. Between the trimmed V and J ends, which lost 2 bases and 5 bases, there was a span of 15 bases. The CDR3 here is CASSPSQGSWETQYF. In DNA, the CDR3 is TGTGCCAGCTCACCAAGCCAGGGGTCGTGGGAGACCCAGTACTTC.

This clone was observed a few times. This chain uses TRBV5-1 with TRBJ2-1, with D possibly being TRBD1 (7 bases). This CDR3 comprises 15 residues. CDR1 SGHRS and CDR2 YFSETQ come from the germline V gene. With 3 bases removed from V and 7 bases from J, the gap between germline ends came to 17 bases. The CDR3 loop reads CASSYDRDSRNEQFF. CDR3 nucleotides: TGCGCCAGCAGCTACGACAGGGACTCGCGGAATGAGCAGTTCTTC.

The CDR3 region has the DNA TGTGCCAGCAGCTTAACCGGGGGAACCTACAATGAGCAGTTCTTC. It is translated as CASSLTGGTYNEQFF. The chain couples TRBV7-2 to TRBJ2-1; D is perhaps TRBD2 (6 bases). This CDR3 spans 15 amino acids. Germline V gene sequence: CDR1 SGHTA, CDR2 FQGNSA. Trimming left V 2 bases short and J 2 bases short, with 10 bases between.

The J gene is TRBJ1-2, the V gene TRBV3-1 (or the pseudogene TRBV3-2), with 7 bases matching TRBD1. V was clipped by 3 bases and J by 7 bases; unmatched bases: 11. Germline V gene lookup returns CDR1 LGHDT and CDR2 YNNKEL (reference sequence). This CDR3 comprises 15 residues. In nucleotides, the CDR3 is TGTGCCAGCAGCCAGTGGGGACTTGGGACAGCTGGCTACACCTTC. Translated: CASSQWGLGTAGYTF.

This clone has only one observation. Written as DNA, the CDR3 is TGTGCCAGCAGTTTAAGTCCAGGGTCGGGTGGCTACACCTTC. Translation gives CASSLSPGSGGYTF. The chain uses TRBV28 and TRBJ1-2; D is possibly TRBD1 (5 bases). Per germline, CDR1 MDHEN and CDR2 SYDVKM. Trimming took 2 bases from V and 7 from J, leaving 14 bases between them. The CDR3 spans 14 residues.

This chain joins TRBV4-1 and TRBJ2-7, with TRBD1 as a possible D gene (6 bases). The CDR3 loop spans 14 amino acids. Trimming removed 4 bases at V and 3 bases at J, with 13 bases between. The germline gives CDR1 MGHRA, CDR2 YSYEKL. CDR3 amino acids: CASSRRDTNYEQYF. The CDR3 bases are TGCGCCAGCAGCCGACGGGACACTAACTACGAGCAGTACTTC.

CDR3: CASSRDRRTMGSYEQYV. The CDR3 DNA sequence: TGTGCCAGCAGCCGGGACAGGAGGACGATGGGTTCCTACGAGCAGTACGTC. This chain joins TRBV28 and TRBJ2-7, with 8 bases matching TRBD1. Germline CDR1 and CDR2: MDHEN and SYDVKM. Trimming removed 6 bases from V and 1 base from J; junction bases left unmatched: 14. The CDR3 extends over 17 amino acids.

J is TRBJ1-2 and V is TRBV28; D is possibly TRBD1 (5 bases). The V end was cut by 6 bases, the J end by 4 bases, with 15 bases between. From germline, CDR1 is MDHEN and CDR2 SYDVKM. CDR3 size: 14 residues. CDR3 amino acids: CASSTLGGFYGYTF. CDR3 nucleotides: TGTGCCAGCAGCACCTTGGGGGGATTCTATGGCTACACCTTC.

This chain links TRBV12-5 with TRBJ1-3; D is uncertain. V lost 5 bases and J lost 2, with 7 bases in between. The CDR3 contains 13 residues. Germline V CDR1 and CDR2: LGHNT, FRNRAP. CDR3 sequence (DNA): TGTGCTAGTGGTCCCCCCACTGGAAACACCATATATTTT. Protein product: CASGPPTGNTIYF.

V usage is TRBV5-4 and J usage is TRBJ1-3; 7 bases align to TRBD1. Germline CDR1 SGHNT, CDR2 YYREEE (reference sequence). V lost 3 bases and J lost 1; bases outside the gene matches: 7. The length of the CDR3 is 16 residues. The CDR3 DNA sequence: TGTGCCAGCAGCTCCGGGACAGTATTTTCTGGAAACACCATATATTTT. Protein product: CASSSGTVFSGNTIYF. Based on the CDR3 plus reference TRBV5-4 and TRBJ1-3, the full variable domain is ETGVTQSPTHLIKTRGQQVTLRCSSQSGHNTVSWYQQALGQGPQFIFQYYREEENGRGNFPPRFSGLQFPNYSSELNVNALELDDSALYLCASSSGTVFSGNTIYFGEGSWLTVV.

This chain connects TRBV5-1 to TRBJ1-2; maybe TRBD1 (6 bases). The CDR3 is 14 residues long. Deletions cut 0 bases from V and 5 bases from J, with 11 bases between. Looked up from germline, CDR1 is SGHRS and CDR2 is YFSETQ. For the CDR3, the DNA is TGCGCCAGCAGCTTGGCAGGGGCTCGATATGGCTACACCTTC. This gives the protein CASSLAGARYGYTF.

The chain has TRBV5-1 and TRBJ1-1; 10 positions match TRBD1. Trimming removed 5 bases from V and 4 bases from J; junction bases left unmatched: 14. CDR3 size: 17 residues. CDR1 SGHRS and CDR2 YFSETQ come from the germline V gene. The CDR3 here is CASRRQGAAGASTEAFF. CDR3 DNA sequence: TGCGCCAGCAGACGACAGGGGGCAGCGGGCGCGTCCACTGAAGCTTTCTTT.

The chain joins TRBV11-2 to TRBJ1-1; weak D call: TRBD1 (6 bases). V shed 4 bases and J shed 5 bases, with 14 bases lying between them. This CDR3 contains 14 residues. Germline V gives CDR1 SGHAT, CDR2 FQNNGV. The DNA of the CDR3 is TGTGCCAGCAGCTCCCTCAGGGGACGGACTGAAGCTTTCTTT. Residues: CASSSLRGRTEAFF.

This chain joins TRBV3-1 (or the pseudogene TRBV3-2) and TRBJ1-2, with TRBD1 as a possible D gene (6 bases). Germline V CDR1 and CDR2: LGHDT, YNNKEL (reference sequence). The CDR3 contains 15 residues. The germline V and J ends were trimmed by 2 bases and 2 bases, with 12 bases remaining between them. CDR3 region: CASSQFLTGNYGYTF. CDR3 DNA: TGTGCCAGCAGCCAATTTCTCACAGGGAACTATGGCTACACCTTC.

The chain links TRBV18 to TRBJ2-7; D is uncertain. This CDR3 contains 13 residues. V lost 3 bases and J lost 2, with 8 bases in between. Germline loops: CDR1 KGHSH, CDR2 LQKENI. CDR3 in DNA: TGTGCCAGCTCACCGGGCGTCCCCTACGAGCAGTACGTC. Its translation: CASSPGVPYEQYV.

This clone was counted a single time. The J gene is TRBJ1-1, the V gene TRBV19; 11 bases align to TRBD1. The germline gives CDR1 LNHDA, CDR2 SQIVND (reference sequence). The CDR3 covers 14 residues. V lost 10 bases and J lost 5; bases outside the gene matches: 9. The CDR3 sequence: CATGQGGLGTEAFF. CDR3 in DNA: TGTGCCACGGGACAGGGGGGGCTAGGGACTGAAGCTTTCTTT.

The rearrangement joins TRBV5-6 to TRBJ1-1; TRBD1 might be the D (6 bases). CDR3 length: 14 residues. The V end lost 5 bases, the J end lost 1 base, and 12 bases lay between the germline ends. The V gene's germline CDR1 is SGHDT and CDR2 YYEEEE. The CDR3 bases are TGTGCCAGCAGATGGACAGTCGAGAACACTGAAGCTTTCTTT. Its protein is CASRWTVENTEAFF.

This sequence joins TRBV2 and TRBJ2-2; D remains ambiguous. CDR1 and CDR2 from the germline V gene are SNHLY and FYNNEI. The CDR3 is 14 residues long. V was pared by 7 bases and J by 4 bases, with 13 bases between. CDR3 bases: TGTGCCAGCAAGTGGCAGACAACCACCGGGGAGCTGTTTTTT. As protein: CASKWQTTTGELFF.

This chain uses TRBV2 with TRBJ1-6; a possible D gene is TRBD1 (5 bases). Germline assignment: CDR1 SNHLY and CDR2 FYNNEI. Trimming stripped 9 bases from V and 7 bases from J, with 16 bases between. This CDR3 is built from 14 residues. CDR3 coding DNA: TGTGCCAGAAGAAGCCGGGGGTTAAATTCACCCCTCCACTTT. It is translated as CARRSRGLNSPLHF.

This chain joins TRBV10-3 and TRBJ1-6; D call uncertain. Per germline, CDR1 ENHRY and CDR2 SYGVKD. CDR3 length equals 16 residues. V dropped 5 bases and J dropped 0 bases, with 11 bases sitting between them. In DNA form, the CDR3 reads TGTGCCATCAGTCATTCGAGGAGCTCCTATAATTCACCCCTCCACTTT. Translating it yields CAISHSRSSYNSPLHF.

The chain employs TRBV28 and TRBJ1-2; the match to TRBD1 covers 9 bases. The CDR3 runs to 14 residues. V shed 6 bases and J 4 bases; nucleotides not matched to a gene: 6. Germline CDR1 reads MDHEN; CDR2 reads SYDVKM. The CDR3 DNA reads as TGTGCCAGCAGCTACGACAGGGGGGTCTATGGCTACACCTTC. It is translated as CASSYDRGVYGYTF.

The CDR3 region is CASSSGSTNEKLFF. CDR3 nucleotide sequence: TGTGCCAGCAGTTCAGGATCAACTAATGAAAAACTGTTTTTT. The J gene is TRBJ1-4, the V gene TRBV27; D is uncertain. V gave up 4 bases and J gave up 0 bases, with 6 bases separating them. Germline V gene lookup returns CDR1 MNHEY and CDR2 SMNVEV (reference sequence). The CDR3 runs to 14 residues.

This chain links TRBV9 with TRBJ2-2; tentative D call: TRBD2 (7 bases). Germline V gene data show CDR1 as SGDLS and CDR2 as YYNGEE. V dropped 1 base and J dropped 2 bases, with 12 bases sitting between them. The CDR3 consists of 16 residues. The CDR3 DNA reads as TGTGCCAGCAGCGTATTAGGGGGGGCTAACACCGGGGAGCTGTTTTTT. Its translation: CASSVLGGANTGELFF.

V and J are TRBV24-1 and TRBJ1-5; D possibly corresponds to TRBD1 (5 bases). CDR3 length: 15 amino acids. The V gene lost 4 bases and the J gene lost 4 bases, with 13 bases spanning the gap. Germline V gene sequence: CDR1 KGHDR, CDR2 SFDVKD. The CDR3 DNA follows: TGTGCCACCAGTGAAGGGCAGGGAGGAAATCAGCCCCAGCATTTT. Translating gives CATSEGQGGNQPQHF.